These 4 T cell receptor beta chains were all obtained from the same sample, sequenced in a study of radiation and T cells in renal cell carcinoma. Here immunoSEQ multiplex PCR was the method, and the copy in TCRdb shows in-frame clones only, minus some. The table records 100,000 to 150,000 clones, around 90% of them present only once. Time point denoted: blood 2 weeks post-SBRT. Treatment meaning: 15 Gy SBRT to primary tumor, nephrectomy 4 weeks later. Sequencing used blood, obtained from a patient whose treatment included radiotherapy and nephrectomy. These receptors all stem from a woman in her seventies with renal cell carcinoma.

The CDR3 nucleotides read TGTGCCAGCAGCCCTGGGACAGCTCAAGAGACCCAGTACTTC. Residues: CASSPGTAQETQYF. This chain joins TRBV5-4 and TRBJ2-5, with TRBD1 matching 7 bases. Germline V CDR1 and CDR2: SGHNT, YYREEE (reference sequence). V shed 4 bases and J 2 bases; nucleotides not matched to a gene: 5. The CDR3 spans 14 residues.

The rearrangement uses TRBV6-1 and TRBJ2-7; 9 bases are shared with TRBD1. V lost 5 bases and J lost 5; bases outside the gene matches: 10. Germline V gene data show CDR1 as MNHNS and CDR2 as SASEGT. The CDR3 covers 15 residues. In DNA form, the CDR3 reads TGTGCCAGCAGTCCGGACAGGGGAGTTATGGACGAGCAGTACTTC. This translates into CASSPDRGVMDEQYF.

This chain links TRBV15 with TRBJ2-2, with 7 bases fitting TRBD2. Trimming cost V 0 bases and J 6 bases; bases outside gene matches: 7. The germline V gene encodes CDR1 LNHNV and CDR2 YYDKDF (reference sequence). The CDR3 is 16 residues long. CDR3 sequence (DNA): TGTGCCACCAGCAGAGAGGTTAGGGGAGGGTCCGGGGAGCTGTTTTTT. Its translation is CATSREVRGGSGELFF. Combining the CDR3 with reference TRBV15 and TRBJ2-2 gives the whole variable domain DAMVIQNPRYQVTQFGKPVTLSCSQTLNHNVMYWYQQKSSQAPKLLFHYYDKDFNNEADTPDNFQSRRPNTSFCFLDIRSPGLGDTAMYLCATSREVRGGSGELFFGEGSRLTVL.

The chain is built from TRBV7-9 and TRBJ2-4; D is ambiguous. CDR3 length: 16 residues. Trimming removed 1 base from V and 0 bases from J, with 10 bases in between. Germline V gene data show CDR1 as SEHNR and CDR2 as FQNEAQ (reference sequence). The CDR3 sequence is CASSLVGRIAKNIQYF. CDR3 nucleotides: TGTGCCAGCAGCTTAGTAGGGCGGATAGCCAAAAACATTCAGTACTTC.